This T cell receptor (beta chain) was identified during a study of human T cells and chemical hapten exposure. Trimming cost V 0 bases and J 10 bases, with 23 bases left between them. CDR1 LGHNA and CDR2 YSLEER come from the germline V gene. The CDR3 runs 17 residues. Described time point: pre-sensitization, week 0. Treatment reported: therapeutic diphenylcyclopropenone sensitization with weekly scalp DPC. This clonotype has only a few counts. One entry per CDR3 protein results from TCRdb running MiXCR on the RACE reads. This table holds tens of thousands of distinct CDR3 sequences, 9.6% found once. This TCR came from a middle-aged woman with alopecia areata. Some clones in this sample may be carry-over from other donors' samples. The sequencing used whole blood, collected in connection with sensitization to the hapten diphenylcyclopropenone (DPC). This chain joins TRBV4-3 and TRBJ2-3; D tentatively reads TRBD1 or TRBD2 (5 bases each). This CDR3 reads CASSQEGVGDLLAAQYF. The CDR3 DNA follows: TGCGCCAGCAGCCAAGAAGGTGTAGGGGACCTCCTGGCTGCGCAGTATTTT.